A selection of T cell receptor beta chains follows, all from one sample in a study of identical twins. Using its own MiXCR run on the 5' RACE reads, TCRdb lists one record per CDR3 protein. The sample includes approximately 250,000 distinct CDR3 sequences, about 6.7% of them seen just once. These data are also associated with another study on T cells expressing NK-cell markers.

Sequencing input: CD8+ T cells sorted from blood. These receptor sequences come from a woman under 30 in good health. Each CDR3 is given with its conserved first and last residue. D genes are given only for firm matches. Where a row states a size, it is once, few, many or the class of an expanded clone; other rows omit it.

NA,TRBV4-3,many,TRBJ2-1,TGCGCCAGCAGCCAAGAGGGCGCGGAGGCGCGCTCCTACAATGAGCAGTTCTTC,CASSQEGAEARSYNEQFF
NA,TRBV9,NA,TRBJ2-1,TGTGCCAGCAGCGCCCGACAGGCCGCGTTCAATGAGCAGTTCTTC,CASSARQAAFNEQFF
NA,TRBV9,few,TRBJ2-1,TGTGCCAGCAGCGCCGAAGGATGGTACAATGAGCAGTTCTTC,CASSAEGWYNEQFF
NA,TRBV2,few,TRBJ1-5,TGTGCCAGCAGGGGGGGCAGGGACAATCAGCCCCAGCATTTT,CASRGGRDNQPQHF
NA,TRBV20-1,NA,TRBJ2-7,TGCAGTGGAAAGGGGCTGGACCTTTACGAGCAGTACTTC,CSGKGLDLYEQYF
NA,TRBV6-5,few,TRBJ1-1,TGTGCCAGCAGTTCCCATCCATCCTCCCGGGGGACGGCATTTGAAGCTTTCTTT,CASSSHPSSRGTAFEAFF
NA,TRBV30,few,TRBJ2-1,TGTGCCTGGAGTGTAACGGACAATGAGCAGTTCTTC,CAWSVTDNEQFF
NA,TRBV6-4,few,TRBJ1-1,TGTGCCAGCAGCCGGCAGCTTAACACTGAAGCTTTCTTT,CASSRQLNTEAFF
TRBD1,TRBV7-6,few,TRBJ1-2,TGTGCCAGCAGCCAACATGACAGGGATTACTATGGCTACACCTTC,CASSQHDRDYYGYTF
NA,TRBV5-4,few,TRBJ2-7,TGTGCCAGCAGCTCCCCTGACGGCTCCTACGAGCAGTACTTC,CASSSPDGSYEQYF
NA,TRBV27,NA,TRBJ2-5,TGTGCCAGCAGTTTATCGGTACAGCACCAAGAGACCCAGTACTTC,CASSLSVQHQETQYF
NA,TRBV4-3,many,TRBJ2-3,TGCGCCAGCAGCCAAGTGGATAGCCGGGAGCTGGGTACGCAGTATTTT,CASSQVDSRELGTQYF
TRBD1,TRBV15,few,TRBJ2-7,TGTGCCACCAGCAGAGGGACAGGGGGCACGAGCGTCGAGCAGTACTTC,CATSRGTGGTSVEQYF
NA,TRBV9,few,TRBJ2-1,TGTGCCAGCAGCGTTGGGGATAGAGGCGGTGGCTATGAGCAGTTCTTC,CASSVGDRGGGYEQFF
NA,TRBV9,many,TRBJ2-3,TGTGCCAGCAGCGTCCCCCAGGGCGGGCAACCTAGCACAGATACGCAGTATTTT,CASSVPQGGQPSTDTQYF
TRBD2,TRBV9,few,TRBJ2-2,TGTGCCAGCAGAGATGGGGGGGGCACCGGGGAGCTGTTTTTT,CASRDGGGTGELFF
NA,TRBV3-1,once,TRBJ2-7,TGTGCCACCAGCCAAGATGGGTCCGCAACCTACGAGCAGTACTTC,CATSQDGSATYEQYF
NA,TRBV21-1,NA,TRBJ2-7,TGTGCCAGCAGCAAAGTCCCAAGGGAAAGGTGGGAGTGTAGTGGCCACGAGCAGTACTTC,CASSKVPRERWECSGHEQYF
NA,TRBV7-6,few,TRBJ1-1,TGTGCCAGCAGCACCGGACCTAACACTGAAGCTTTCTTT,CASSTGPNTEAFF
NA,TRBV29-1,few,TRBJ1-3,TGCAGCGTTCTCGGCGGAAGCCCTGGAAACACCATATATTTT,CSVLGGSPGNTIYF
NA,TRBV25-1,NA,TRBJ2-5,TGTGCCAGCAGCCCCGCGACTGGAGGGGAGACCCAGTACTTC,CASSPATGGETQYF
NA,TRBV6-1,few,TRBJ2-2,TGTGCCAGCAGTGGGCAGGGTGCCGGGGAGCTGTTTTTT,CASSGQGAGELFF
TRBD2,TRBV5-6,NA,TRBJ2-3,TGTGCCAGCAGCCACCGACTAGCGGGCCAAGATACGCAGTATTTT,CASSHRLAGQDTQYF
TRBD2,TRBV4-3,few,TRBJ2-7,TGCGCCAGCAGCCCCGTGTCTAGCGGCTACGAGCAGTACTTC,CASSPVSSGYEQYF
NA,TRBV27,few,TRBJ1-2,TGTGCCAGCACCTCAGGACAGAGCTTATCGGATAACTATGGCTACACCTTC,CASTSGQSLSDNYGYTF
NA,TRBV20-1,many,TRBJ2-5,TGCAGTGCCGTCCCTCCGTACCAAGAGACCCAGTACTTC,CSAVPPYQETQYF
NA,TRBV10-3,NA,TRBJ2-3,TGTGCCATCAGTCCCCTGACAGGCGCGCAGTATTTT,CAISPLTGAQYF
NA,TRBV12-3/TRBV12-4,NA,TRBJ1-5,TGTGCCAGCAGTTTGGGAGCGGGTCAGCCCCAGCATTTT,CASSLGAGQPQHF
NA,TRBV3-1,many,TRBJ2-1,TGTGCCAGCAGCCAAGAACGGACCGCTTACAATGAGCAGTTCTTC,CASSQERTAYNEQFF
NA,TRBV27,many,TRBJ2-7,TGTGCCAGCAGTTTAACGGTCCCAGGGATACACGAGCAGTACTTC,CASSLTVPGIHEQYF
TRBD1,TRBV4-2,few,TRBJ2-7,TGTGCCAGCAGCCAGGCATCAGGGGACAGAGGGTTTCACGAGCAGTACTTC,CASSQASGDRGFHEQYF
NA,TRBV9,few,TRBJ1-6,TGTGCCAGCAGCGTAGATCCGGCGGGATCACCCCTCCACTTT,CASSVDPAGSPLHF
NA,TRBV7-8,NA,TRBJ1-3,TGTGCCAGCACCCCAGCCCTCATGGGGGTGGGGGGAAACACCATATATTTT,CASTPALMGVGGNTIYF
NA,TRBV27,many,TRBJ1-2,TGTGCCAGCAGTACCCTTTGGGGGGCTGATGGCTACACCTTC,CASSTLWGADGYTF
TRBD1,TRBV11-2,few,TRBJ2-7,TGTGCCAGCAGCTTAGGGGACAGGAGGATCTACGAGCAGTACTTC,CASSLGDRRIYEQYF
NA,TRBV20-1,NA,TRBJ2-7,TGCAGTGCCCTAAAAGGACCGTACTACGAGCAGTACTTC,CSALKGPYYEQYF
NA,TRBV27,many,TRBJ2-5,TGTGCCAGCAGTTTGCTCGGCCCGTACCAAGAGACCCAGTACTTC,CASSLLGPYQETQYF
TRBD1,TRBV7-9,many,TRBJ1-2,TGTGCCAGCAGGTCGGACAGGGGGCATGGCTACACCTTC,CASRSDRGHGYTF
NA,TRBV12-3/TRBV12-4,NA,TRBJ1-1,TGTGCCAGCAGTTTGGCAGAGGGCACTGAAGCTTTCTTT,CASSLAEGTEAFF
TRBD1,TRBV27,NA,TRBJ1-6,TGTGCCAGCAGAAGGGACAGGGGCAATTCACCCCTCCACTTT,CASRRDRGNSPLHF
TRBD2,TRBV7-6,NA,TRBJ2-1,TGTGCCAGCAGCTTAGGGACTAGCGGAAACCTTTACAATGAGCAGTTCTTC,CASSLGTSGNLYNEQFF